Listed here are 21 T cell receptor beta chains from one sample, sequenced in a study of OX40 agonist ivuxolimab in advanced cancers. The data were produced by immunoSEQ multiplex PCR, yet TCRdb's version contains in-frame clones alone and is incomplete. Of 55,000 to 80,000 clones in the sample, roughly 84% were seen once. The sample was CD4+ or CD8+ T cells sorted from blood, taken in a trial of the OX40 agonist ivuxolimab. The receptor source for this set is an adult with an advanced solid tumor such as melanoma, head and neck, liver or kidney cancer.

The V call is TRBV29-1, the J call TRBJ2-3; the D is unclear. This CDR3 is built from 10 residues. V was pared by 8 bases and J by 2 bases, with 5 bases between. The germline V gene has CDR1 SQVTM and CDR2 ANQGSEA. The CDR3 DNA is TGCAGCTACCTCACAGATACGCAGTATTTT. Translated: CSYLTDTQYF.

This chain links TRBV28 with TRBJ2-5; D is perhaps TRBD1 (6 bases). CDR3 size: 17 residues. From germline, CDR1 is MDHEN and CDR2 SYDVKM. V shed 4 bases and J shed 0 bases, with 18 bases lying between them. The CDR3 loop reads CASSSPPGTTYQETQYF. In DNA, the CDR3 is TGTGCCAGCAGTTCGCCCCCCGGGACAACATACCAAGAGACCCAGTACTTC.

The chain employs TRBV10-3 and TRBJ1-4; D unclear. Trimming cost V 3 bases and J 6 bases, with 5 bases left between them. CDR3 length: 12 amino acids. Per germline, CDR1 ENHRY and CDR2 SYGVKD. The DNA of the CDR3 is TGTGCCATCAGTGAACGGGATGAAAAACTGTTTTTT. Translating gives CAISERDEKLFF.

V and J are TRBV27 and TRBJ2-1; perhaps D is TRBD1 or TRBD2 (5 bases each). The ends were cut back, 8 bases at V and 9 bases at J, with 14 bases in the middle. The germline CDR1 and CDR2 sequences are MNHEY and SMNVEV (reference sequence). The CDR3 extends over 12 amino acids. DNA for the CDR3: TGTGCCAGCCGGGACCCGTGGGGTGAGCAGTTCTTC. Translating gives CASRDPWGEQFF.

V and J are TRBV5-4 and TRBJ2-1, with TRBD2 identical over 9 bases. The germline gives CDR1 SGHNT, CDR2 YYREEE (reference sequence). The CDR3 totals 15 residues. The J segment lost 0 bases and the V segment lost 4 bases, leaving 2 bases of the junction unmatched. CDR3: CASSSGRSSYNEQFF. The CDR3 DNA sequence: TGTGCCAGCAGCAGCGGGAGGAGCTCCTACAATGAGCAGTTCTTC.

The chain has TRBV28 and TRBJ1-5; tentative D call: TRBD1 (6 bases). The CDR3 extends over 17 amino acids. CDR1 and CDR2 from the germline V gene are MDHEN and SYDVKM. Trimming pared 2 bases from V and 4 bases from J, leaving 18 bases between. DNA for the CDR3: TGTGCCAGCAGTTTAGCAGGGACACGCCGAAGGAATCAGCCCCAGCATTTT. It translates to CASSLAGTRRRNQPQHF.

The V and J genes are TRBV7-3 and TRBJ1-2; D might be TRBD1 (6 bases). The CDR3 covers 13 residues. Trimming stripped 8 bases from V and 3 bases from J, with 13 bases between. Germline V gene sequence: CDR1 SGHTA, CDR2 FQGTGA. The CDR3 coding sequence is TGTGCCAGCGGCGGCAGGGGTGACTATGGCTACACCTTC. It specifies CASGGRGDYGYTF.

The chain carries TRBV6-1 and TRBJ2-3, with a weak D call TRBD1 (6 bases). The length of the CDR3 is 15 residues. The V gene lost 7 bases and the J gene lost 2 bases, with 16 bases spanning the gap. Germline CDR1 reads MNHNS; CDR2 reads SASEGT. This CDR3 reads CASIREQGYTDTQYF. The CDR3 nucleotides are TGTGCCAGCATTCGTGAACAGGGTTACACAGATACGCAGTATTTT.

The V call is TRBV4-1, the J call TRBJ2-4, with TRBD2 matching 7 bases. Trimming removed 1 base from V and 1 base from J; junction bases left unmatched: 7. There are 17 residues in the CDR3. The V gene's germline CDR1 is MGHRA and CDR2 YSYEKL. The CDR3 reads CASSQGRASGAKNIQYF. As DNA, the CDR3 is TGCGCCAGCAGCCAAGGACGGGCTAGCGGTGCCAAAAACATTCAGTACTTC.

V usage is TRBV6-6 and J usage is TRBJ2-3; TRBD2 aligns across 7 bases. The trim removed 6 bases at V and 1 base at J, leaving 7 bases unmatched. Germline V gives CDR1 MNHNY, CDR2 SVGAGI (reference sequence). The CDR3 length is 15 residues. CDR3 in amino acids: CASSPGGGGTDTQYF. CDR3 nucleotide sequence: TGTGCCAGCAGCCCTGGCGGGGGAGGCACAGATACGCAGTATTTT.

The V gene is TRBV9, the J gene TRBJ2-7; D is ambiguous. This CDR3 has 15 amino acids. V lost 4 bases and J 0 bases, leaving 14 bases between the germline ends. Germline V gene data show CDR1 as SGDLS and CDR2 as YYNGEE. Here the CDR3 DNA reads TGTGCCAGCAGCCCGTTACTGCAGAGCTCCTACGAGCAGTACTTC. This gives the protein CASSPLLQSSYEQYF.

The chain uses TRBV4-3 and TRBJ2-6, with D possibly being TRBD2 (5 bases). This CDR3 has 15 residues. Germline V gene lookup returns CDR1 LGHNA and CDR2 YSLEER. V was pared by 1 base and J by 1 base, with 5 bases between. The CDR3, as DNA: TGCGCCAGCAGCCAAGGAGGGTCTGGGGCCAACGTCCTGACTTTC. Its protein is CASSQGGSGANVLTF.

This clone rates as medium-sized (0.01 to 0.1%). J is TRBJ1-2 and V is TRBV7-9; D is perhaps TRBD1 (5 bases). The V gene lost 6 bases and the J gene lost 11 bases, with 16 bases spanning the gap. This CDR3 has 12 residues. Germline CDR1 is SEHNR and CDR2 is FQNEAQ (reference sequence). CDR3 loop: CASSSDGGWYTF. DNA for the CDR3: TGTGCCAGCAGTTCTGACGGGGGGTGGTACACCTTC.

This chain connects TRBV28 to TRBJ2-7; 9 nucleotides align to TRBD2. There are 15 residues in the CDR3. Looked up from germline, CDR1 is MDHEN and CDR2 is SYDVKM. The J segment lost 7 bases and the V segment lost 2 bases, leaving 9 bases of the junction unmatched. This CDR3 is CASSLRAGGLKEQYF. In nucleotides, the CDR3 is TGTGCCAGCAGTTTAAGGGCGGGAGGGCTTAAGGAGCAGTACTTC.

V and J are TRBV19 and TRBJ1-5, with 7 bases fitting TRBD1. The CDR3 contains 14 residues. From germline, CDR1 is LNHDA and CDR2 SQIVND (reference sequence). V gave up 6 bases and J gave up 1 base; unmatched junction bases: 3. CDR3 DNA: TGTGCCAGTAGACAGGGGTTAAGCAATCAGCCCCAGCATTTT. Residues: CASRQGLSNQPQHF.

This chain joins TRBV11-1 and TRBJ2-7; TRBD2 agrees at 7 bases. Germline V gives CDR1 SGHAT, CDR2 FQDESV (reference sequence). V lost 5 bases and J lost 5; bases outside the gene matches: 12. This CDR3 has 15 residues. CDR3 coding DNA: TGTGCCAGCAGCCCCCCCGGCGGGAGTCTACACGAGCAGTACTTC. Protein sequence: CASSPPGGSLHEQYF. Full variable domain (outside the CDR3, taken from reference TRBV11-1 and TRBJ2-7): EAEVAQSPRYKITEKSQAVAFWCDPISGHATLYWYRQILGQGPELLVQFQDESVVDDSQLPKDRFSAERLKGVDSTLKIQPAELGDSAMYLCASSPPGGSLHEQYFGPGTRLTVT.

This clone has just one count. The rearrangement uses TRBV6-5 and TRBJ2-7; TRBD2 is a possible D gene (6 bases). Germline values: CDR1 MNHEY, CDR2 SVGAGI. This CDR3 has 15 amino acids. V lost 5 bases to trimming and J lost 0 bases, with 14 bases between them. CDR3 protein: CASSPWDSGSYEQYF. CDR3 coding DNA: TGTGCCAGCAGTCCCTGGGATAGCGGCTCCTACGAGCAGTACTTC.

The chain uses TRBV6-1 and TRBJ2-3; D may correspond to TRBD1 or TRBD2 (5 bases each). The CDR3 totals 17 residues. V lost 3 bases to trimming and J lost 1 base, with 17 bases between them. The germline gives CDR1 MNHNS, CDR2 SASEGT. The CDR3 region has the DNA TGTGCCAGCAGTGAGAGGTGGGCAGGGCGGGGCACAGATACGCAGTATTTT. Translated, it gives CASSERWAGRGTDTQYF.

This clone turned up a few times. The gene calls are TRBV29-1 and TRBJ2-3, with D unresolved. Trimming stripped 1 base from V and 3 bases from J, with 14 bases between. The CDR3 spans 15 residues. Germline V gene lookup returns CDR1 SQVTM and CDR2 ANQGSEA. The CDR3: CSVEVRERGTDTQYF. DNA for the CDR3: TGCAGCGTTGAAGTTAGAGAACGAGGTACAGATACGCAGTATTTT.

The genes are TRBV12-1 and TRBJ2-7. TRBV12-1 is a pseudogene locus. The CDR3 contains 13 residues. The chain's CDR3 is CASRDGNSYEQYF. The CDR3 DNA reads as TGTGCCAGCCGGGACGGGAACTCCTACGAGCAGTACTTC.

The chain is built from TRBV5-6 and TRBJ1-2; D gene uncertain. Trimming shortened V by 0 bases and J by 7 bases, and 10 bases separated the two germline ends. The CDR3 consists of 13 residues. The germline CDR1 and CDR2 sequences are SGHDT and YYEEEE. The CDR3 DNA sequence: TGTGCCAGCAGCTTGGCCATAACCACTGGCTACACCTTC. It is translated as CASSLAITTGYTF. The variable domain in full, with the rest retrieved from reference TRBV5-6 and TRBJ1-2, is DAGVTQSPTHLIKTRGQQVTLRCSPKSGHDTVSWYQQALGQGPQFIFQYYEEEERQRGNFPDRFSGHQFPNYSSELNVNALLLGDSALYLCASSLAITTGYTFGSGTRLTVV.